This entry features one T cell receptor beta chain sequence. Sequenced by immunoSEQ multiplex PCR; TCRdb stores in-frame clones only, minus some. The sample carries hundreds of thousands of clones, roughly 84% recorded once. Participants were aged 18 to 89 years, lived in under 25 US areas, and enrolled virtually. The CDR3 sequence is 16 residues long. The trim removed 7 bases at V and 5 bases at J, leaving 13 bases unmatched. Germline CDR1 LNHDA, CDR2 SQIVND (reference sequence). This sample is drawn from a study of blood T cell repertoires in COVID-19. The overall study: Donors in the United States, Italy and Spain gave samples during acute or convalescent COVID-19.

Sequenced sample: PBMCs or T cells enriched from blood (not recorded which). This chain uses TRBV19 with TRBJ1-5, with TRBD1 identical over 8 bases. The receptor was isolated from a woman aged 25 to 39 who had recovered from COVID-19. In DNA, the CDR3 is TGTGCCAGTAATAGTCCCCCCGGGACAGGTGATCAGCCCCAGCATTTT. It yields the protein CASNSPPGTGDQPQHF.